Only one count was recorded for the clone carrying this TCR beta chain. Assay: immunoSEQ multiplex PCR; the TCRdb copy retains only in-frame clones and omits some. This sample has some 73,000 clones, with 60% to 85% found just once. Germline V lookup: CDR1 SNHLY, CDR2 FYNNEI. V lost 2 bases, J lost 6 bases, and 14 bases lay in between. The CDR3 is made up of 15 amino acids. The sample originates from a study of radiotherapy plus CTLA-4 blockade in lung cancer. Sequences were derived from peripheral blood, sampled from a patient treated with radiotherapy plus ipilimumab. The receptor was derived from a human donor with non-small cell lung cancer whose response to radiotherapy plus ipilimumab could not be evaluated. Some clones in this sample may be carry-over from other donors' samples. The J gene is TRBJ1-5, the V gene TRBV2, with D possibly being TRBD1 (6 bases). CDR3 bases: TGTGCCAGCAGTGAACAGGGGTTAAGGGGTCAGCCCCAGCATTTT. Translating gives CASSEQGLRGQPQHF.